The source of this T cell receptor (beta chain) is a study of cytomegalovirus exposure and HLA in healthy donors. Looking at the study overall: Researchers found that about 82% of some 400 genotyped donors fell within the Caucasian-associated ancestry cluster.

In the PCR, 60 Vbeta and 13 Jbeta primers were used. Measured with immunoSEQ multiplex PCR; TCRdb has only the in-frame clones, and not every one. The sample contains roughly 100,000 clones, around 73% of which appear only once. This clone was seen just once. Antigen: not known. Regarding the study as a whole: Later analysis found that TCR beta chains associated with HLA were more clonally expanded than other, equally common chains.

This clonotype was sampled from a woman between 40 and 55 years old in good health and CMV-seronegative. The source material was PBMCs.

The CDR3 here is CASNQGGNSYEQYF. The CDR3 nucleotides read TGCGCCAGCAACCAGGGCGGGAACTCCTACGAGCAGTACTTC. The J gene is TRBJ2-7, the V gene TRBV5-1; perhaps TRBD2 as D (6 bases). Between the trimmed V and J ends, which lost 6 bases and 0 bases, there was a span of 13 bases. CDR1 SGHRS and CDR2 YFSETQ come from the germline V gene. The CDR3 sequence is 14 residues long.